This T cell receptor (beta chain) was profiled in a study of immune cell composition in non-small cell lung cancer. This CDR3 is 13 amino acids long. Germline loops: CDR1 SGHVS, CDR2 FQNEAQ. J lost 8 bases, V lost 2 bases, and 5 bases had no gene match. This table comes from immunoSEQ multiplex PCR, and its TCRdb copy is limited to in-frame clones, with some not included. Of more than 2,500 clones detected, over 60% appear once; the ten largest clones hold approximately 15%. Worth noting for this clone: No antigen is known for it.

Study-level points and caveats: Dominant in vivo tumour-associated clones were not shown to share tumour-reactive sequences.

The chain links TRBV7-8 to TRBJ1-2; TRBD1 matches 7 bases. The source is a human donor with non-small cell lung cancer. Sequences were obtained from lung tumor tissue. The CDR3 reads CASSLQGVRGYTF. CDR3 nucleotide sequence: TGTGCCAGCAGCTTACAGGGGGTGCGAGGCTACACCTTC.